Listed here are 27 T cell receptor beta chains from one sample, sequenced in a study of T cell responses to AZD1222 COVID-19 vaccine. Profiling relied on immunoSEQ multiplex PCR, and the TCRdb table lists in-frame clones only, not all of them. This table has around 160,000 clones, about 90% appearing once. The sample in question was peripheral blood, obtained 28 days after the second AZD1222 dose. These receptors came from an adult who received the AZD1222 COVID-19 vaccine.

The chain carries TRBV7-6 and TRBJ2-2; no definite D call. This CDR3 has 14 residues. V was shortened by 3 bases and J by 1 base, with 6 bases between the two germline ends. Germline V gene sequence: CDR1 SGHVS, CDR2 FNYEAQ. The chain's CDR3 is CASSFRRNTGELFF. CDR3 nucleotide sequence: TGTGCCAGCAGCTTTCGTCGGAACACCGGGGAGCTGTTTTTT.

The chain joins TRBV27 to TRBJ1-2; the match to TRBD1 covers 7 bases. Germline CDR1 reads MNHEY; CDR2 reads SMNVEV (reference sequence). Unmatched junction bases numbered 11, after V lost 5 bases and J lost 8 bases. This CDR3 is built from 14 residues. CDR3 region: CASSRDRRLWGYTF. Here the CDR3 DNA reads TGTGCCAGCAGTCGGGACAGACGTTTGTGGGGCTACACCTTC.

This chain uses TRBV5-5 with TRBJ2-7, with a weak D call TRBD1 (6 bases). Germline V gene lookup returns CDR1 SGHKS and CDR2 YYEKEE (reference sequence). The CDR3 contains 13 residues. V was trimmed by 2 bases and J by 6 bases, leaving 12 bases between them. The CDR3, as DNA: TGTGCCAGCAGCTTTCGGACAGCCGGCGAGCAGTACTTC. Translating it yields CASSFRTAGEQYF. The full variable domain, in which reference TRBV5-5 and TRBJ2-7 provide the parts outside the CDR3, is DAGVTQSPTHLIKTRGQQVTLRCSPISGHKSVSWYQQVLGQGPQFIFQYYEKEERGRGNFPDRFSARQFPNYSSELNVNALLLGDSALYLCASSFRTAGEQYFGPGTRLTVT.

This sequence joins TRBV3-1 (or the pseudogene TRBV3-2) and TRBJ2-2; 10 nucleotides line up with TRBD1. Trimming at V came to 6 bases and at J to 4 bases, leaving 2 bases not matched to a gene. The CDR3 spans 14 residues. Germline V gene sequence: CDR1 LGHDT, CDR2 YNNKEL (reference sequence). The CDR3 DNA sequence: TGTGCCAGCAGGAGGACAGGGGGCACCGGGGAGCTGTTTTTT. This codes for CASRRTGGTGELFF.

The chain carries TRBV19 and TRBJ1-2; maybe TRBD1 (6 bases). V was pared by 10 bases and J by 4 bases, with 16 bases between. Germline CDR1 LNHDA, CDR2 SQIVND (reference sequence). This CDR3 has 13 amino acids. The CDR3 nucleotides read TGTGCCACAGGAGGGGGGTATAGCTATGGCTACACCTTC. This sequence encodes CATGGGYSYGYTF.

V gene TRBV3-1 (or the pseudogene TRBV3-2) combines with J gene TRBJ2-5; tentative D call: TRBD1 (6 bases). CDR3 length: 14 amino acids. Germline lookup yields CDR1 LGHDT and CDR2 YNNKEL (reference sequence). The V end lost 0 bases, the J end lost 7 bases, and 12 bases lay between the germline ends. The CDR3 DNA sequence: TGTGCCAGCAGCCAAGATCCCCTAGGGGGGACCCAGTACTTC. Translated: CASSQDPLGGTQYF.

CDR3 loop: CASSIPPGANEQFF. The CDR3 bases are TGTGCCAGTAGTATACCACCGGGGGCCAATGAGCAGTTCTTC. V and J are TRBV19 and TRBJ2-1; possibly TRBD1 or TRBD2 for D (6 bases each). The length of the CDR3 is 14 residues. Germline CDR1 is LNHDA and CDR2 is SQIVND (reference sequence). V lost 2 bases, J lost 6 bases, and 11 bases lay in between. Based on the CDR3 plus reference TRBV19 and TRBJ2-1, the full variable domain is DGGITQSPKYLFRKEGQNVTLSCEQNLNHDAMYWYRQDPGQGLRLIYYSQIVNDFQKGDIAEGYSVSREKKESFPLTVTSAQKNPTAFYLCASSIPPGANEQFFGPGTRLTVL.

V is TRBV11-2 and J is TRBJ2-2; D might be TRBD1 (6 bases). CDR3 length equals 15 residues. The V and J ends lost 6 bases and 6 bases respectively, with 17 bases between them. The germline CDR1 and CDR2 sequences are SGHAT and FQNNGV. In DNA form, the CDR3 reads TGTGCCAGCAGATTCCAGGGGATGAGGGCCGGGGAGCTGTTTTTT. Its translation: CASRFQGMRAGELFF.

J is TRBJ2-7 and V is TRBV27; D not certain. The germline V gene encodes CDR1 MNHEY and CDR2 SMNVEV (reference sequence). The CDR3 runs to 14 residues. Trimming took 5 bases from V and 4 from J, leaving 15 bases between them. The CDR3 spells CASSQVGIIYEQYF. For the CDR3, the DNA is TGTGCCAGCAGTCAGGTTGGGATTATATACGAGCAGTACTTC.

V usage is TRBV2 and J usage is TRBJ1-6; D possibly corresponds to TRBD1 (6 bases). Trimming left V 10 bases short and J 0 bases short, with 13 bases between. Germline CDR1 is SNHLY and CDR2 is FYNNEI. There are 15 residues in the CDR3. DNA of the CDR3: TGTGCCACCACGCTGGACAGCTCCTATAATTCACCCCTCCACTTT. It yields the protein CATTLDSSYNSPLHF.

This chain joins TRBV12-3 or TRBV12-4 and TRBJ1-5; 9 nucleotides line up with TRBD1. The CDR3 covers 13 residues. J was trimmed by 11 bases and V by 6 bases; bases with no gene match: 8. CDR3 coding DNA: TGTGCCAGCAGATGGACAGGGGCCAGGGCCCAGCATTTT. This translates into CASRWTGARAQHF.

The V and J genes are TRBV5-5 and TRBJ1-5; 9 bases align to TRBD1. This CDR3 comprises 14 residues. Germline assignment: CDR1 SGHKS and CDR2 YYEKEE (reference sequence). V dropped 3 bases and J dropped 2; count of bases not matched to a gene: 0. The CDR3 sequence: CASSWTGGNQPQHF. The CDR3 coding sequence is TGTGCCAGCAGCTGGACAGGGGGCAATCAGCCCCAGCATTTT.

This rearrangement joins TRBV19 to TRBJ2-7; 11 bases fit TRBD2. With V trimmed by 11 bases and J by 2 bases, 5 bases remained unmatched. Per the germline V gene, CDR1 is LNHDA and CDR2 is SQIVND (reference sequence). The CDR3 runs to 13 residues. The CDR3 loop reads CAFTSGSTYEQYF. The CDR3 nucleotides are TGTGCCTTTACTAGCGGGAGCACCTACGAGCAGTACTTC. Variable domain in full (rest from reference TRBV19 and TRBJ2-7): DGGITQSPKYLFRKEGQNVTLSCEQNLNHDAMYWYRQDPGQGLRLIYYSQIVNDFQKGDIAEGYSVSREKKESFPLTVTSAQKNPTAFYLCAFTSGSTYEQYFGPGTRLTVT.

The chain combines TRBV15 with TRBJ1-2; D not resolved. The ends were cut back, 0 bases at V and 7 bases at J, with 9 bases in the middle. CDR1 is LNHNV and CDR2 is YYDKDF in the germline V gene (reference sequence). This CDR3 has 13 residues. The CDR3 DNA sequence: TGTGCCACCAGCAGAGACAGAAATCTTGGCTACACCTTC. This sequence encodes CATSRDRNLGYTF. The entire variable domain, with the rest obtained from reference TRBV15 and TRBJ1-2, is as follows: DAMVIQNPRYQVTQFGKPVTLSCSQTLNHNVMYWYQQKSSQAPKLLFHYYDKDFNNEADTPDNFQSRRPNTSFCFLDIRSPGLGDTAMYLCATSRDRNLGYTFGSGTRLTVV.

V and J are TRBV6-7 and TRBJ2-7, with TRBD1 matching over 10 bases. TRBV6-7 is an open reading frame, and its role is uncertain. Losses at the gene ends were 6 bases for V and 6 bases for J; bases not matched to a gene: 8. This CDR3 spans 14 amino acids. This CDR3 reads CASRPGTGDPEQYF. CDR3 nucleotides: TGTGCCAGCAGACCCGGGACAGGGGACCCCGAGCAGTACTTC.

The chain recombines TRBV7-9 with TRBJ1-1, with D unclear. The V and J ends lost 2 bases and 1 base respectively, with 8 bases between them. Per the germline V gene, CDR1 is SEHNR and CDR2 is FQNEAQ (reference sequence). The CDR3 spans 14 residues. CDR3 DNA sequence: TGTGCCAGCAGCTTACTCGGCCCGAACACTGAAGCTTTCTTT. Protein sequence: CASSLLGPNTEAFF.

The V and J genes are TRBV6-5 and TRBJ1-2; D is possibly TRBD1 (5 bases). The CDR3 is made up of 12 amino acids. Germline CDR1 is MNHEY and CDR2 is SVGAGI. V was cut by 6 bases and J by 8 bases, with 13 bases left in between. The CDR3 nucleotides read TGTGCCAGCAGCCAGGGACCTAGGGGCTACACCTTC. Amino acids: CASSQGPRGYTF.

This sequence joins TRBV29-1 and TRBJ2-7, with TRBD1 matching 8 bases. Germline trimming cut 6 bases from V and 7 bases from J; bases unmatched to any gene: 8. Looked up from germline, CDR1 is SQVTM and CDR2 is ANQGSEA. The length of the CDR3 is 12 residues. For the CDR3, the DNA is TGCAGCGTCCAAGGACAGGGCGGAGAGCAGTACTTC. Amino acids: CSVQGQGGEQYF.

The rearrangement links TRBV7-9 to TRBJ1-3; D gene ambiguous. This CDR3 is built from 16 residues. Germline CDR1 reads SEHNR; CDR2 reads FQNEAQ (reference sequence). V was clipped by 1 base and J by 0 bases, with 10 bases between them. In nucleotides, the CDR3 is TGTGCCAGCAGCTTAGGAGGAGCTGACTCTGGAAACACCATATATTTT. Translation: CASSLGGADSGNTIYF.

The gene calls are TRBV5-6 and TRBJ2-2, with D possibly called TRBD1 or TRBD2 (5 bases each). V lost 4 bases, J lost 1 base, and 11 bases lay in between. The CDR3 loop spans 15 amino acids. CDR1 is SGHDT, CDR2 YYEEEE, per germline. CDR3 sequence reads: CASSTWGMNTGELFF. As DNA, the CDR3 is TGTGCCAGCAGCACATGGGGGATGAACACCGGGGAGCTGTTTTTT.

The V and J genes are TRBV10-3 and TRBJ1-1, with 8 bases that match TRBD1. The germline V gene has CDR1 ENHRY and CDR2 SYGVKD. The CDR3 sequence is 14 residues long. The J segment lost 0 bases and the V segment lost 6 bases, leaving 3 bases of the junction unmatched. The CDR3, as DNA: TGTGCCATCAGCAGACAGGGGTTGAACACTGAAGCTTTCTTT. Amino acids: CAISRQGLNTEAFF.

The J gene is TRBJ2-2, the V gene TRBV6-4; 7 bases are shared with TRBD1. The CDR3 covers 14 residues. J gave up 4 bases and V 4 bases, and 3 bases lay outside the gene matches. CDR1 MRHNA and CDR2 SNTAGT come from the germline V gene. CDR3 amino acids: CASSADRVTGELFF. For the CDR3, the DNA is TGTGCCAGCAGTGCTGACAGGGTCACCGGGGAGCTGTTTTTT.

V is TRBV7-8 and J is TRBJ1-2; D is unresolved. The CDR3 has 10 residues. Trimming took off 5 bases at V and 7 bases at J, with 5 bases between the two ends. Germline V lookup: CDR1 SGHVS, CDR2 FQNEAQ. CDR3 sequence reads: CASSPGGYTF. The CDR3 bases are TGTGCCAGCAGCCCCGGTGGCTACACCTTC.

The chain has TRBV6-5 and TRBJ1-6; TRBD1 matches at 7 bases. This CDR3 is 15 amino acids long. CDR1 is MNHEY, CDR2 SVGAGI, per germline. V was pared by 6 bases and J by 8 bases, with 10 bases of the junction left unmatched. CDR3 DNA: TGTGCCAGCAGGGAGTTACCGGGACAGCATTCACCCCTCCACTTT. Its translation is CASRELPGQHSPLHF.

The genes are TRBV4-1 and TRBJ2-2, with D unclear. V lost 3 bases and J lost 4, with 12 bases in between. The CDR3 runs to 15 residues. Per germline, CDR1 MGHRA and CDR2 YSYEKL. CDR3 DNA sequence: TGCGCCAGCAGCCAGGCACGGCAGTTCACCGGGGAGCTGTTTTTT. This sequence encodes CASSQARQFTGELFF.

This chain uses TRBV14 with TRBJ2-3; D gene unclear. Germline V gene data show CDR1 as SGHDN and CDR2 as FVKESK. V lost 1 base to trimming and J lost 0 bases, with 8 bases between them. There are 15 residues in the CDR3. The CDR3 loop reads CASSQVGLSTDTQYF. The CDR3 nucleotides read TGTGCCAGCAGCCAAGTCGGTCTGAGCACAGATACGCAGTATTTT.

CDR3 nucleotides: TGCAGCGTTGGGGGAACGCCGGGAAACACCATATATTTT. Its protein is CSVGGTPGNTIYF. The rearrangement links TRBV29-1 to TRBJ1-3; D gene ambiguous. Per the germline V gene, CDR1 is SQVTM and CDR2 is ANQGSEA. This CDR3 is 13 amino acids long. V dropped 4 bases and J dropped 4 bases, with 11 bases sitting between them.